This TCR beta chain is from a study of radiotherapy plus CTLA-4 blockade in lung cancer. Study context: Objective responses were recorded in more than 15% of patients, with disease control recorded in approximately 32%. Study conclusions and caveats: Tumor-derived TCR clones expanded in blood after radiotherapy plus ipilimumab.

Trimming took 0 bases from V and 1 from J, leaving 8 bases between them. Germline V gene data show CDR1 as MRHNA and CDR2 as SNTAGT. The CDR3 covers 15 residues. Those with chemo-refractory metastatic non-small-cell lung cancer were treated with focal radiation combined with CTLA-4 blockade using ipilimumab. In the case of this clone: The antigen is not known.

Only in-frame clones appear in the TCRdb table, and some are missing; sequencing was by immunoSEQ multiplex PCR. The sample shows 80,000 to 95,000 clones, over 80% of them seen only once. The rearrangement uses TRBV6-4 and TRBJ2-3, with D hard to call. This specimen consisted of peripheral blood, obtained from a patient treated with radiotherapy plus ipilimumab. The sequence came from a human donor with non-small cell lung cancer who had stable disease on radiotherapy plus ipilimumab. CDR3 loop: CASSDSGFGTDTQYF. The CDR3 region has the DNA TGTGCCAGCAGTGACTCGGGATTTGGCACAGATACGCAGTATTTT.